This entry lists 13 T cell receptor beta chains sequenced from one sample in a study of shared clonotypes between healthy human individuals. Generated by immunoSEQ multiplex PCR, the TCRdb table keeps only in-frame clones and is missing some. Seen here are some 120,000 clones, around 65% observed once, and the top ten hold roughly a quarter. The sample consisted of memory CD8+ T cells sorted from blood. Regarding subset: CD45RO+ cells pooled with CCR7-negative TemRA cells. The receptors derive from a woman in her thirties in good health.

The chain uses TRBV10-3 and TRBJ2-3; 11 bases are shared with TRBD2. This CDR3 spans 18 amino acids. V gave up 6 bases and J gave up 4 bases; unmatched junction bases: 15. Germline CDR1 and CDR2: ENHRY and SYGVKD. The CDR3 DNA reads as TGTGCCATCAGCGGAGGGACTAGCGGAGGAGGTGGGGCAGATACGCAGTATTTT. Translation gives CAISGGTSGGGGADTQYF.

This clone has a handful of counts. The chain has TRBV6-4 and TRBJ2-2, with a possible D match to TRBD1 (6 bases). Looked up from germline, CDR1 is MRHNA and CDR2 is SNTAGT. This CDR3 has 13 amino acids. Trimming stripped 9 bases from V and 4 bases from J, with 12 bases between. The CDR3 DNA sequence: TGTGCCAGTTCCAGGGGAGCCACCGGGGAGCTGTTTTTT. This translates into CASSRGATGELFF.

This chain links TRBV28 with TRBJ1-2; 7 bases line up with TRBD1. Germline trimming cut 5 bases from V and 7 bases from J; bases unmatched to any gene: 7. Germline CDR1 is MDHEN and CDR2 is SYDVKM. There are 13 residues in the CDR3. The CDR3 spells CASSPRTGSGYTF. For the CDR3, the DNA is TGTGCCAGCAGTCCGCGGACAGGATCTGGCTACACCTTC.

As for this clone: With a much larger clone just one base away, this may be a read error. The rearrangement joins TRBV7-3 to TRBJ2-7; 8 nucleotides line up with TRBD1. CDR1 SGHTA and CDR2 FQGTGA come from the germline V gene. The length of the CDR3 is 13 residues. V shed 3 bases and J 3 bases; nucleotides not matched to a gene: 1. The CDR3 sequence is CASSFGQGYEQYF. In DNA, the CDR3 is TGTGCCAGCAGCTTCGGACAGGGCTACGAGCAGTACTTC.

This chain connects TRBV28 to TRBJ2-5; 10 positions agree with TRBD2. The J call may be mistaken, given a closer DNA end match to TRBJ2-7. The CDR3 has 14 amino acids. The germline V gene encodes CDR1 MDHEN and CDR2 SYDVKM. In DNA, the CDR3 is TGTGCCAGCAGCGCTAGCGGGAGTGGCTACGAGCAGTACTTC. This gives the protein CASSASGSGYEQYF.

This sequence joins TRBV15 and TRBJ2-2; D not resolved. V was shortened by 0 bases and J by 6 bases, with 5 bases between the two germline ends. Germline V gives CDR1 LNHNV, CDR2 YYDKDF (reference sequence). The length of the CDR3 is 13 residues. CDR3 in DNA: TGTGCCACCAGCAGAGATCAAGCCGGGGAGCTGTTTTTT. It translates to CATSRDQAGELFF.

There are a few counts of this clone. Written as DNA, the CDR3 is TGTGCCAGCAGTTCGGTAGCGGGAGCCAGCGGCAATGAGCAGTTCTTC. This translates into CASSSVAGASGNEQFF. This chain connects TRBV6-5 to TRBJ2-1, with 9 positions matching TRBD2. J gave up 6 bases and V 4 bases, and 10 bases lay outside the gene matches. Germline-derived CDR1 and CDR2 are MNHEY and SVGAGI. CDR3 size: 16 residues.

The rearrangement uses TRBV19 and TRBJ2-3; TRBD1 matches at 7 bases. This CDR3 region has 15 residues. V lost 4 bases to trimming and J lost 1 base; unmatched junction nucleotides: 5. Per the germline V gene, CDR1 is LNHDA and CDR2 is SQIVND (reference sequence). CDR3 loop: CASSTDRVGTDTQYF. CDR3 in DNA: TGTGCCAGTAGTACCGACAGGGTAGGCACAGATACGCAGTATTTT.

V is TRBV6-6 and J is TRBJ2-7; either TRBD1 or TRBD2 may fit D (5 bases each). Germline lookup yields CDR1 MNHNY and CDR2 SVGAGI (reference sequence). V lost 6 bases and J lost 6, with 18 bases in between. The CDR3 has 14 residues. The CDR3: CASRTGRVHGEQYF. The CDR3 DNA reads TGTGCCAGCAGAACGGGACGGGTCCACGGCGAGCAGTACTTC.

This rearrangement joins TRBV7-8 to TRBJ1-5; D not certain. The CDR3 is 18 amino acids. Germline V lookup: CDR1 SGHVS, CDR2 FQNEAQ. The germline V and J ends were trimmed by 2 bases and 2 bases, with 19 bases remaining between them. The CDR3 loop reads CASSLSPRTEVCNQPQHF. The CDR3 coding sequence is TGTGCCAGCAGCTTAAGTCCTCGCACCGAGGTGTGCAATCAGCCCCAGCATTTT.

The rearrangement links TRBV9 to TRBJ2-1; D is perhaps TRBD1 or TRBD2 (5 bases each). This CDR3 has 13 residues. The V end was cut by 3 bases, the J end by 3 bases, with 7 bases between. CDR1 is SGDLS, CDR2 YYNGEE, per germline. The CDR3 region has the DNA TGTGCCAGCAGCGATGGGGGCTACAATGAGCAGTTCTTC. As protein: CASSDGGYNEQFF.

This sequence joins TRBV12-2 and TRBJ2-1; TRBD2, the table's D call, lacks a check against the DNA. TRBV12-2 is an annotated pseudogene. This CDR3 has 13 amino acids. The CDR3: CAPILDLGNEQFF. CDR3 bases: TGTGCCCCGATTCTAGATTTGGGCAATGAGCAGTTCTTC.

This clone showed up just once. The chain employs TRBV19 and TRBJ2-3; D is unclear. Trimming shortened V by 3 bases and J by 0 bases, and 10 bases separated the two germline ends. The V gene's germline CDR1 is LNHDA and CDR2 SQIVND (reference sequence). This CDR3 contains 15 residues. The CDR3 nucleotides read TGTGCCAGTAGTATTTGGCACGGGAGCACAGATACGCAGTATTTT. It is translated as CASSIWHGSTDTQYF.